Described below is a single T cell receptor (beta chain) sequence and its context. Its antigen is as yet unknown. The length of the CDR3 is 15 residues. The germline CDR1 and CDR2 sequences are SSHAT and FNYEAQ (reference sequence). Trimming removed 1 base from V and 2 bases from J, with 12 bases in between. This table comes from immunoSEQ multiplex PCR, and its TCRdb copy is limited to in-frame clones, with some not included. The data hold under 150,000 clones, with roughly 88% observed a single time. This record belongs to a study of T cell responses to AZD1222 COVID-19 vaccine. Study observations and caveats: AZD1222 recipients seropositive at baseline numbered only 5 or 6.

Sequences were derived from peripheral blood, sampled on day 0 of AZD1222 vaccination. The V gene is TRBV7-7, the J gene TRBJ2-7; D possibly matches TRBD1 or TRBD2 (5 bases each). The TCR comes from an adult in good health. CDR3 DNA sequence: TGTGCCAGCAGCTTAGACACGGGGCCTACCTACGAGCAGTACTTC. This gives the protein CASSLDTGPTYEQYF.